These 25 T cell receptor beta chains were all obtained from the same sample, sequenced in a study of T cell repertoires in cytomegalovirus infection. From the reads, TCRdb called clonotypes with MiXCR, one entry per CDR3 protein. The table includes around 770,000 distinct CDR3 sequences, about 28% detected once. Their target antigens are unknown. Sequenced here: cultured CD8+ T cells from PBMCs, sampled from culture after CMV antigen stimulation. The receptor set was obtained from a human donor in good health (CMV status not recorded). Some clones in this sample may be carry-over from other donors' samples.

Only a few counts were recorded for this clonotype. The rearrangement links TRBV4-1 to TRBJ1-2; TRBD1 might be the D (5 bases). CDR3 length equals 14 residues. V lost 1 base to trimming and J lost 4 bases, with 10 bases between them. Per the germline V gene, CDR1 is MGHRA and CDR2 is YSYEKL. The CDR3 DNA sequence: TGCGCCAGCAGCCAAGTTGGGGACTCCTATGGCTACACCTTC. This sequence encodes CASSQVGDSYGYTF.

The chain links TRBV7-3 to TRBJ2-7; 10 bases map to TRBD2. The CDR3 runs to 17 residues. The germline V gene has CDR1 SGHTA and CDR2 FQGTGA. Unmatched junction bases numbered 12, after V lost 4 bases and J lost 3 bases. The CDR3 DNA reads TGTGCCAGCAGCTCTAGGGGTGGGACTAGCGCGAACTACGAGCAGTACTTC. Protein sequence: CASSSRGGTSANYEQYF.

The chain uses TRBV20-1 and TRBJ2-7; D gene unclear. There are 11 residues in the CDR3. Looked up from germline, CDR1 is DFQATT and CDR2 is SNEGSKA (reference sequence). Trimming left V 2 bases short and J 2 bases short, with 4 bases between. DNA for the CDR3: TGCAGTGCTAGACCCCCCTACGAGCAGTACGTC. This codes for CSARPPYEQYV.

The chain carries TRBV6-1 and TRBJ1-5; D is ambiguous. The CDR3 contains 14 residues. The V end lost 8 bases, the J end lost 2 bases, and 13 bases lay between the germline ends. Germline CDR1 MNHNS, CDR2 SASEGT. The CDR3 nucleotides are TGTGCCAGCGCCCTCCCAGCGGGCAATCAGCCCCAGCATTTT. It yields the protein CASALPAGNQPQHF.

This clonotype came up many times. V is TRBV6-5 and J is TRBJ1-4; D not resolved. Germline loops: CDR1 MNHEY, CDR2 SVGAGI. Deletions cut 2 bases from V and 5 bases from J, with 12 bases between. CDR3 length equals 15 residues. In nucleotides, the CDR3 is TGTGCCAGCAGTTACACGCCTTCCTTGAATGAAAAACTGTTTTTT. It is translated as CASSYTPSLNEKLFF.

The chain has TRBV20-1 and TRBJ2-5; either TRBD1 or TRBD2 may fit D (5 bases each). Between the trimmed V and J ends, which lost 6 bases and 2 bases, there was a span of 16 bases. Germline V gene lookup returns CDR1 DFQATT and CDR2 SNEGSKA (reference sequence). This CDR3 has 14 amino acids. CDR3 in amino acids: CSAGVVTMQETQYF. CDR3 bases: TGCAGTGCGGGGGTTGTCACAATGCAAGAGACCCAGTACTTC.

This clonotype has a handful of counts. The chain combines TRBV5-1 with TRBJ2-7; the match to TRBD1 covers 9 bases. The CDR3 runs 14 residues. Germline V CDR1 and CDR2: SGHRS, YFSETQ. V trimming: 4 bases; J trimming: 5 bases; junction bases outside the gene matches: 7. The CDR3 spells CASSPPGTGNEQYF. CDR3 DNA: TGCGCCAGCAGCCCCCCCGGGACAGGGAACGAGCAGTACTTC.

V gene TRBV7-8 combines with J gene TRBJ1-1; the D is unclear. The CDR3 runs 15 residues. Deletions cut 0 bases from V and 2 bases from J, with 10 bases between. The germline gives CDR1 SGHVS, CDR2 FQNEAQ. Here the CDR3 DNA reads TGTGCCAGCAGCTTAGCGGGTTTCGGTAACACTGAAGCTTTCTTT. This gives the protein CASSLAGFGNTEAFF.

V gene TRBV6-5 combines with J gene TRBJ1-4, with D tentatively TRBD1 (6 bases). CDR3 size: 16 residues. Trimming removed 5 bases at V and 0 bases at J, with 13 bases between. CDR1 MNHEY and CDR2 SVGAGI come from the germline V gene. The CDR3: CASSPGAHATNEKLFF. The CDR3 nucleotides read TGTGCCAGCAGTCCAGGGGCCCATGCAACTAATGAAAAACTGTTTTTT.

This chain joins TRBV18 and TRBJ2-3; D gene uncertain. Trimming took off 5 bases at V and 6 bases at J, with 12 bases between the two ends. CDR1 KGHSH and CDR2 LQKENI come from the germline V gene. The CDR3 consists of 13 residues. The CDR3 sequence: CASSSTASDTQYF. DNA for the CDR3: TGTGCCAGCTCATCTACCGCCTCGGATACGCAGTATTTT. Drawing the rest from reference TRBV18 and TRBJ2-3, the complete variable domain is NAGVMQNPRHLVRRRGQEARLRCSPMKGHSHVYWYRQLPEEGLKFMVYLQKENIIDESGMPKERFSAEFPKEGPSILRIQQVVRGDSAAYFCASSSTASDTQYFGPGTRLTVL.

The CDR3 region is CASSVEGQGDYGYTF. CDR3 DNA: TGTGCCAGCAGCGTAGAGGGACAGGGGGACTATGGCTACACCTTC. The rearrangement links TRBV9 to TRBJ1-2, with 11 bases lining up with TRBD1. The germline V gene has CDR1 SGDLS and CDR2 YYNGEE. After removal of 0 bases from V and 3 bases from J, the junction contained 1 base not matched to a gene. CDR3 length: 15 residues. Supplemented by reference TRBV9 and TRBJ1-2, the full variable domain reads DSGVTQTPKHLITATGQRVTLRCSPRSGDLSVYWYQQSLDQGLQFLIQYYNGEERAKGNILERFSAQQFPDLHSELNLSSLELGDSALYFCASSVEGQGDYGYTFGSGTRLTVV.

V is TRBV27 and J is TRBJ2-1, with 9 bases matching TRBD1. The ends lost 4 bases at V and 6 bases at J; junction bases unmatched: 1. The CDR3 extends over 13 amino acids. Germline V gene data show CDR1 as MNHEY and CDR2 as SMNVEV (reference sequence). In nucleotides, the CDR3 is TGTGCCAGCAGTTGGACAGGGGCCAATGAGCAGTTCTTC. This codes for CASSWTGANEQFF.

The V gene is TRBV5-3, the J gene TRBJ1-1, with a weak D call TRBD1 (5 bases). TRBV5-3 is an ORF; its function is uncertain. This CDR3 spans 13 amino acids. V lost 8 bases to trimming and J lost 7 bases, with 18 bases between them. The CDR3 is CASSPSTGDEAFF. The CDR3 bases are TGTGCCAGCAGTCCTTCTACAGGAGATGAAGCTTTCTTT.

This clonotype has more than one count but fewer than ten. This chain connects TRBV27 to TRBJ2-7; TRBD1 agrees at 9 bases. Germline trimming cut 5 bases from V and 6 bases from J; bases unmatched to any gene: 8. The CDR3 sequence is 14 residues long. The germline V gene has CDR1 MNHEY and CDR2 SMNVEV (reference sequence). The CDR3 nucleotides read TGTGCCAGCAGTCCATGGACAGGGGAACGCGAGCAGTACGTC. Its protein product is CASSPWTGEREQYV.

The J gene is TRBJ1-1, the V gene TRBV27, with D perhaps matching TRBD1 (5 bases). Per the germline V gene, CDR1 is MNHEY and CDR2 is SMNVEV (reference sequence). V was trimmed by 5 bases and J by 7 bases, leaving 14 bases between them. The CDR3 is 13 amino acids. CDR3 region: CASSLGARSEAFF. The CDR3 DNA follows: TGTGCCAGCAGTCTCGGGGCTCGGAGTGAAGCTTTCTTT.

This clonotype was seen more than once but under ten times. V usage is TRBV7-6 and J usage is TRBJ2-5; TRBD1 aligns across 9 bases. The germline V gene encodes CDR1 SGHVS and CDR2 FNYEAQ. Trimming removed 2 bases from V and 1 base from J; junction bases left unmatched: 2. This CDR3 contains 15 residues. The CDR3 here is CASSLLDRGQETQYF. CDR3 in DNA: TGTGCCAGCAGCTTATTGGACAGGGGCCAAGAGACCCAGTACTTC.

The gene calls are TRBV4-3 and TRBJ1-3; D gene unclear. V shed 0 bases and J shed 0 bases, with 18 bases lying between them. Germline loops: CDR1 LGHNA, CDR2 YSLEER. The CDR3 sequence is 19 residues long. DNA of the CDR3: TGCGCCAGCAGCCAAGATTGGTTATTCAGACTGAGCTCTGGAAACACCATATATTTT. Protein sequence: CASSQDWLFRLSSGNTIYF.

As to this clonotype: A junction end diverges from the germline sequence, so it may reflect a read error. The J gene is TRBJ2-3, the V gene TRBV5-1; TRBD1 aligns across 7 bases. This CDR3 has 12 residues. The V gene's germline CDR1 is SGHRS and CDR2 YFSETQ. The CDR3 region is CASSLGDSMQAF. Written as DNA, the CDR3 is TGCGCCAGCAGCCTCGGGGACAGTATGCAGGCTTTT.

The chain employs TRBV12-3 or TRBV12-4 and TRBJ2-3; TRBD1 agrees at 7 bases. The ends lost 6 bases at V and 1 base at J; junction bases unmatched: 13. The CDR3 is 17 amino acids. The CDR3 DNA is TGTGCCAGCAGCATACCTTACAGGGGCTTAGGCACAGATACGCAGTATTTT. Translation: CASSIPYRGLGTDTQYF.

The CDR3 region is CASSLSGRAGCEQYF. CDR3 DNA: TGTGCCAGCAGCTTGAGTGGCAGGGCTGGTTGCGAGCAGTACTTC. The chain carries TRBV5-6 and TRBJ2-7; tentatively, D is TRBD1 (5 bases). V gave up 1 base and J gave up 6 bases, with 17 bases separating them. CDR3 length: 15 residues. Looked up from germline, CDR1 is SGHDT and CDR2 is YYEEEE.

The chain recombines TRBV7-1 with TRBJ1-1; 8 bases are a match to TRBD1. TRBV7-1 carries the ORF label, with uncertain function. V shed 6 bases, J shed 2 bases, and the junction held 5 bases outside the gene matches. The CDR3 consists of 14 residues. CDR3 in DNA: TGTGCCAGCAGAGGACAGGGCTATAACACTGAAGCTTTCTTT. It codes for CASRGQGYNTEAFF.

This clonotype was detected only a few times. The chain is built from TRBV4-1 and TRBJ2-7; 7 bases fit TRBD1. V was clipped by 4 bases and J by 7 bases; unmatched bases: 13. The CDR3 totals 15 residues. The germline gives CDR1 MGHRA, CDR2 YSYEKL. CDR3 bases: TGCGCCAGCAGCCCCCGACAGGGAGCAACGGGTGAGCAGTACTTC. It codes for CASSPRQGATGEQYF.

This clonotype appeared many times. The chain combines TRBV6-2 or TRBV6-3 with TRBJ2-3; D not resolved. The germline V and J ends were trimmed by 8 bases and 2 bases, with 8 bases remaining between them. The CDR3 totals 12 residues. The V gene's germline CDR1 is MNHEY and CDR2 SVGEGT. CDR3 residues: CASDSSTDTQYF. In DNA form, the CDR3 reads TGTGCCAGCGACTCGTCCACAGATACGCAGTATTTT.

This clonotype was observed a few times. The chain carries TRBV12-3 or TRBV12-4 and TRBJ2-7; 8 nucleotides align to TRBD1. CDR3 size: 15 residues. J was trimmed by 3 bases and V by 6 bases; bases with no gene match: 10. The CDR3 DNA follows: TGTGCCAGCAGCCCCAGGGGGCGAGGTAGCTACGAGCAGTACTTC. Protein: CASSPRGRGSYEQYF.

This chain joins TRBV2 and TRBJ1-3, with a weak D call TRBD1 (5 bases). The V gene's germline CDR1 is SNHLY and CDR2 FYNNEI. Trimming stripped 4 bases from V and 4 bases from J, with 11 bases between. The CDR3 totals 14 residues. The CDR3 reads CASSVWGGGNTIYF. DNA of the CDR3: TGTGCCAGCAGTGTTTGGGGGGGAGGAAACACCATATATTTT.